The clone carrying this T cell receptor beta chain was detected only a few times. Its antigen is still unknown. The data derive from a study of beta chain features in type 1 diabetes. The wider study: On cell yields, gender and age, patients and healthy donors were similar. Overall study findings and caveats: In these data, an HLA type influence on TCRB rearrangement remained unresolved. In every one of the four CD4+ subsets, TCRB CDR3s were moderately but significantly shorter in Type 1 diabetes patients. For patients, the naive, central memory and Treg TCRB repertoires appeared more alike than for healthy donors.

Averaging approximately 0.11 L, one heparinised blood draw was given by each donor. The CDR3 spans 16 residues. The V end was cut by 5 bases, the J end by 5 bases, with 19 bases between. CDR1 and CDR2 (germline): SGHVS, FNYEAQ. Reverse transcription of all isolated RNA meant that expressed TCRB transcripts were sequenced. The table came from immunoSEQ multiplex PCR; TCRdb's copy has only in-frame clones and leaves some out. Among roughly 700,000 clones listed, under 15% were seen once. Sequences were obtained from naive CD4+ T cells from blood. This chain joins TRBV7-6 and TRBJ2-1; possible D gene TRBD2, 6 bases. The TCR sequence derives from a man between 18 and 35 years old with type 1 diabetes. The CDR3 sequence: CASSHAGPLGNNEQFF. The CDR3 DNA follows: TGTGCCAGCAGCCATGCGGGGCCCCTAGGGAACAATGAGCAGTTCTTC.